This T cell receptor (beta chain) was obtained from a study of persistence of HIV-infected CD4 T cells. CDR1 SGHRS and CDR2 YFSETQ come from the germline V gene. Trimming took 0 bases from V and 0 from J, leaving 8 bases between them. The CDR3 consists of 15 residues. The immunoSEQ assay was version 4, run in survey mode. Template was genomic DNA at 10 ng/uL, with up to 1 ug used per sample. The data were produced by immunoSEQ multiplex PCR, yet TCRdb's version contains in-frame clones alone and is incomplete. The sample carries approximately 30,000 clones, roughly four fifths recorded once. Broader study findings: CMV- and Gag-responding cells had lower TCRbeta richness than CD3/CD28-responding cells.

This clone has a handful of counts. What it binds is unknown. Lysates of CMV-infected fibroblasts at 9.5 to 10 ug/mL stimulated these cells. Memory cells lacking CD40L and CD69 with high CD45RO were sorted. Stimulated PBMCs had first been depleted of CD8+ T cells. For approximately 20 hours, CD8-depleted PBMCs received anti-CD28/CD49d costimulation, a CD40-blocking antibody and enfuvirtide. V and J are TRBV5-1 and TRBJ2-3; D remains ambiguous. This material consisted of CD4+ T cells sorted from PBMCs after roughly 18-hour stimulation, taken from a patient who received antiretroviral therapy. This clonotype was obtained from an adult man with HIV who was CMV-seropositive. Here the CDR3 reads CASSLEGRSTDTQYF. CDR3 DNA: TGCGCCAGCAGCTTGGAAGGAAGAAGCACAGATACGCAGTATTTT.